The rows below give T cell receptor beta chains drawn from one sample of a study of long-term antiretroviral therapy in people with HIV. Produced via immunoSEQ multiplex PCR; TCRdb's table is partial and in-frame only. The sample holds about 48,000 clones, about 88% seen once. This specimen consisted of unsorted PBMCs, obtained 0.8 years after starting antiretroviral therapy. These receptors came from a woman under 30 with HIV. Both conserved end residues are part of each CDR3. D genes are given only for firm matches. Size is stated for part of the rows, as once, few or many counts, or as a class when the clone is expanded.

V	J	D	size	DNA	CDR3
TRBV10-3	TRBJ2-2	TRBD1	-	TGTGCCATCAGTGAGTCGAACGGACAGGCCAACACCGGGGAGCTGTTTTTT	CAISESNGQANTGELFF
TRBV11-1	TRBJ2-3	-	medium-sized	TGTGCCAGCAGCCAGGGGTGGGGAACAGATACGCAGTATTTT	CASSQGWGTDTQYF
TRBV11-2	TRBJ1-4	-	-	TGTGCCAGCAGCTCCCCGCGGTCCCCTGCGACTAATGAAAAACTGTTTTTT	CASSSPRSPATNEKLFF
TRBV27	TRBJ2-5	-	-	TGTGCCAGCAGTTCTATGGTTCTAGGACTGGAAGGAGAGACCCAGTACTTC	CASSSMVLGLEGETQYF
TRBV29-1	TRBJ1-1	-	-	TGCAGCGTTGCGGGGATTCTAAACACTGAAGCTTTCTTT	CSVAGILNTEAFF
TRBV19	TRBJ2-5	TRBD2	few	TGTGCCAGTAGTACAACTAGCGGGAGTTACGAGACCCAGTACTTC	CASSTTSGSYETQYF
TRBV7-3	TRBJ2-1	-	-	TGTGCCAGCAGCTTGCCCCCAGGGGGACTCAATGAGCAGTTCTTC	CASSLPPGGLNEQFF
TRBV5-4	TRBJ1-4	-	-	TGTGCCAGCAGGGAAGGGGTGAATGAAAAACTGTTTTTT	CASREGVNEKLFF
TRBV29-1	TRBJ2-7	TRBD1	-	TGCAGTGCTGGGACAGCTAGCCTAAAGGTGCAGTACTTC	CSAGTASLKVQYF
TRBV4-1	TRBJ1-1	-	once	TGCGCCAGCAGCCAAGTGGGTGCGAGGAAAACTGAAGCTTTCTTT	CASSQVGARKTEAFF
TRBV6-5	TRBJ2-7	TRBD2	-	TGTGCCAGCAGGGGCGGGGCGGGAGCCTACTACGAGCAGTACTTC	CASRGGAGAYYEQYF
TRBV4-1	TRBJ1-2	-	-	TGCGCCAGCAGCCAAGAAGTAGCCCTCTATGGCTACACCTTC	CASSQEVALYGYTF
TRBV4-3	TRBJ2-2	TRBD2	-	TGCGCCAGCAGCCAGGCCGGGACTAGCGGGATCGGGGAGCTGTTTTTT	CASSQAGTSGIGELFF
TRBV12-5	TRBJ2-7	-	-	TGTGCTAGTGGCTACGGAGTAGGGGTCGGGGGAGGCGAGCAGTACTTC	CASGYGVGVGGGEQYF
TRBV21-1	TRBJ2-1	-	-	TGTGCCAGCAGCAAAGAAAGGAGGGACAGGGGTCCCAATGAGCAGTTCTTC	CASSKERRDRGPNEQFF
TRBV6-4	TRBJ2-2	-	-	TGTGCCAGCAGTGACTCGGGCACCGGGGAGCTGTTTTTT	CASSDSGTGELFF
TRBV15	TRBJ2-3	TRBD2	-	TGTGCCACCAGCAGACTCCCGTCGGGTACTAGCGGGAGGTCAGGAGATACGCAGTATTTT	CATSRLPSGTSGRSGDTQYF
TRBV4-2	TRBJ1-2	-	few	TGTGCCAGCAGCCAAACCGAAGACAGGCGCTATGGCTACACCTTC	CASSQTEDRRYGYTF
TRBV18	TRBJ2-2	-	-	TGTGCCAGCTCACTAGGGACTTTGACGAACACCGGGGAGCTGTTTTTT	CASSLGTLTNTGELFF
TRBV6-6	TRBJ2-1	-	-	TGTGCCAGCAGCCCCCTAAGGGAGAGGAGCAATGAGCAGTTCTTC	CASSPLRERSNEQFF
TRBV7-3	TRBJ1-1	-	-	TGTGCCAGCAGCCCCGATAGAGGAGGCTACACTGAAGCTTTCTTT	CASSPDRGGYTEAFF
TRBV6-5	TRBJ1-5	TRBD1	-	TGTGCCAGCAGTGTGGGACAGCCGAATCAGCCCCAGCATTTT	CASSVGQPNQPQHF
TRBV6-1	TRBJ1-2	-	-	TGTGCCAGCAGTGAAGCGTTCGACGGATACTATGGCTACACCTTC	CASSEAFDGYYGYTF